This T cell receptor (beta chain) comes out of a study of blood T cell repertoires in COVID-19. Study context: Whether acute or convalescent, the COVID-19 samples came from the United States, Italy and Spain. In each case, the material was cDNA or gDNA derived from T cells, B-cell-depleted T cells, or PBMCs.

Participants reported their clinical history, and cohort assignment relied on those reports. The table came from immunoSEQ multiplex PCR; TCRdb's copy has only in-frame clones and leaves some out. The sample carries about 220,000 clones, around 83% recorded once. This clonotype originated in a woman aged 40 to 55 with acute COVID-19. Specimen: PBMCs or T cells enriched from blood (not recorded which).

CDR3 sequence: CASSEARQGNTEAFF. The CDR3, as DNA: TGTGCCAGCAGTGAAGCGAGGCAGGGGAACACTGAAGCTTTCTTT. The chain joins TRBV6-1 to TRBJ1-1, with D possibly being TRBD1 (5 bases). V dropped 0 bases and J dropped 1 base, with 9 bases sitting between them. Germline values: CDR1 MNHNS, CDR2 SASEGT. The CDR3 extends over 15 amino acids.